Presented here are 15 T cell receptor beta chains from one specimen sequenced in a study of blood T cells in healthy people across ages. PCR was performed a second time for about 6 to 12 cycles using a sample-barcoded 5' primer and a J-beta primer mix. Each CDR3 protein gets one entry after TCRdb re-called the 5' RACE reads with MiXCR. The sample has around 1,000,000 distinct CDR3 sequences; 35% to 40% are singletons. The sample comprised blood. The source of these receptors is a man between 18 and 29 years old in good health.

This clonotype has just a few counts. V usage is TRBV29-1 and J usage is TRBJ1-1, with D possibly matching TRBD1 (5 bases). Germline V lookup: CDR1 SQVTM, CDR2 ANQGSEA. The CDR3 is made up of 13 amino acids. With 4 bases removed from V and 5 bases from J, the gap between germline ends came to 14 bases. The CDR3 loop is CSVGEGAVTEAFF. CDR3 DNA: TGCAGCGTTGGTGAAGGGGCTGTGACTGAAGCTTTCTTT.

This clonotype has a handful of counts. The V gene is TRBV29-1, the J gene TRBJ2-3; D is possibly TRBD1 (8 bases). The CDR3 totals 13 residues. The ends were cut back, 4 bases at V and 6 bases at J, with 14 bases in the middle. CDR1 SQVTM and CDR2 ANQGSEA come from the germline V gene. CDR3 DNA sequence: TGCAGCGTTGTTGACAGGGGAGGGGATACGCAGTATTTT. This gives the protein CSVVDRGGDTQYF.

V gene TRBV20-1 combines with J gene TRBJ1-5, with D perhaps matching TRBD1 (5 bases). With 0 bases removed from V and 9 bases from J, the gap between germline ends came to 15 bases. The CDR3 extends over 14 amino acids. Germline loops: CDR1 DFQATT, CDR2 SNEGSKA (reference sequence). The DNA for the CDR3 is TGCAGTGCTAGAGATCCCGTGGGGACGGGGCCCCAGCATTTT. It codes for CSARDPVGTGPQHF.

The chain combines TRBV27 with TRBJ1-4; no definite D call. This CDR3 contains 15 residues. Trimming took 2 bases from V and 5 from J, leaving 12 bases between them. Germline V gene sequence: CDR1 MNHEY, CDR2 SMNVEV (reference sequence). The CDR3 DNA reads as TGTGCCAGCAGTTTAACAAGGAAACCGAATGAAAAACTGTTTTTT. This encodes CASSLTRKPNEKLFF.

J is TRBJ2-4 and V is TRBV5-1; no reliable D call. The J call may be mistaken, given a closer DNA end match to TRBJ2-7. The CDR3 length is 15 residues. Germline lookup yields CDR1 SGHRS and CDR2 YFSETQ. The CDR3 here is CASSRPGDLSYEQYF. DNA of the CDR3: TGCGCCAGCAGCCGCCCGGGCGATTTGTCGTACGAGCAGTACTTC.

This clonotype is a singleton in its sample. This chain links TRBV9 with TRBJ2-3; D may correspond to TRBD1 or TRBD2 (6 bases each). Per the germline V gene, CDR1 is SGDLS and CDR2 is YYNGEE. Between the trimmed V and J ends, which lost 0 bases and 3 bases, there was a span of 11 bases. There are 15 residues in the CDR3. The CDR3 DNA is TGTGCCAGCAGCGTAGAGGGGGGTAAGACAGATACGCAGTATTTT. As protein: CASSVEGGKTDTQYF.

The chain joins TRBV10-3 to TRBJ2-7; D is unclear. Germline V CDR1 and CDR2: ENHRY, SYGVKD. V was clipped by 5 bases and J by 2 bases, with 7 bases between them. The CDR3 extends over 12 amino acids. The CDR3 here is CAISSDTYEQYF. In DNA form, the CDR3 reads TGTGCCATCAGTTCAGATACCTACGAGCAGTACTTC.

In DNA, the CDR3 is TGCAGTGCGACACAGGGCTCTGGGGCCAACGTCCTGACTTTC. Its translation: CSATQGSGANVLTF. The chain couples TRBV20-1 to TRBJ2-6; possible D gene TRBD1, 6 bases. Deletions cut 6 bases from V and 0 bases from J, with 9 bases between. CDR3 length: 14 residues. Germline CDR1 DFQATT, CDR2 SNEGSKA (reference sequence).

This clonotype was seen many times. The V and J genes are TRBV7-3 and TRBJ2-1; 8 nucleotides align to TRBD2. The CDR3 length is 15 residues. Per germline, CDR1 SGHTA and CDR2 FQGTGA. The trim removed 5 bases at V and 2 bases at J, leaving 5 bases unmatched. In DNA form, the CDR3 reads TGTGCCAGCAGCATCGGACTAGCTCCCTACAATGAGCAGTTCTTC. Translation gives CASSIGLAPYNEQFF.

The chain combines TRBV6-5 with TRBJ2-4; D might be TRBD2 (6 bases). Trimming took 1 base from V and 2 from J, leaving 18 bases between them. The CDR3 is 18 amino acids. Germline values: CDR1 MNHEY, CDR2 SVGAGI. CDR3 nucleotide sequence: TGTGCCAGCAGTTACTGGAAGGCAGCCAGCGGGTCCAAAAACATTCAGTACTTC. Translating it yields CASSYWKAASGSKNIQYF.

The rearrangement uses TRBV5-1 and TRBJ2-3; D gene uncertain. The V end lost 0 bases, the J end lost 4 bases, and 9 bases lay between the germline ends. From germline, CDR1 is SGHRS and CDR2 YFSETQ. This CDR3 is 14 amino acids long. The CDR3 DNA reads TGCGCCAGCAGCTTGGGTTTAGACGCAGATACGCAGTATTTT. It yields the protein CASSLGLDADTQYF.

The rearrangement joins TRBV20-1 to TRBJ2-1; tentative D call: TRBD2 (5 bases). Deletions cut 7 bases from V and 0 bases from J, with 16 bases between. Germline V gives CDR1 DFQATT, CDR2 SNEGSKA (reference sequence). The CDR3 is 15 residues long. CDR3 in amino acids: CSVSDSYSSYNEQFF. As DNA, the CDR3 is TGCAGTGTTAGCGATAGTTATAGCTCCTACAATGAGCAGTTCTTC.

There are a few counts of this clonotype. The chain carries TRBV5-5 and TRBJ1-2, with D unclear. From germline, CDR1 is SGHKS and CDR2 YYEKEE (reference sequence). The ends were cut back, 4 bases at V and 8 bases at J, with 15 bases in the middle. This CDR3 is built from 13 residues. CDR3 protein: CASSPSRQKGYTF. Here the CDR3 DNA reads TGTGCCAGCAGCCCTAGTAGGCAGAAAGGCTACACCTTC. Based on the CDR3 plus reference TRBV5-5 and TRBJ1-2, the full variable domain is DAGVTQSPTHLIKTRGQQVTLRCSPISGHKSVSWYQQVLGQGPQFIFQYYEKEERGRGNFPDRFSARQFPNYSSELNVNALLLGDSALYLCASSPSRQKGYTFGSGTRLTVV.

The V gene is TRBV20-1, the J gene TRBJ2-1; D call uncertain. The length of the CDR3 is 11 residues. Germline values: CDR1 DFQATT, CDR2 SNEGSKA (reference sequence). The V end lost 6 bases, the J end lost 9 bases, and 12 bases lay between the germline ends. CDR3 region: CSATISAEQFF. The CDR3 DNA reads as TGCAGTGCGACAATTTCGGCTGAGCAGTTCTTC.

CDR3 in DNA: TGTGCCATCAGTACAGGGGTTGAAGCTTTCTTT. Amino acids: CAISTGVEAFF. The V and J genes are TRBV10-3 and TRBJ1-1, with TRBD1 matching 7 bases. The CDR3 is 11 residues long. V was pared by 5 bases and J by 7 bases, with 1 base of the junction left unmatched. Germline CDR1 is ENHRY and CDR2 is SYGVKD.